This TCR beta chain was observed in a study of shared clonotypes between healthy human individuals. Study context: Per-donor plates numbered three CD4 naive, three CD4 memory, two CD8 naive and one CD8 memory. Study conclusions and caveats: Among a few donors, approximately 5% of naive CD4 clonotypes were found in common. A generally larger estimated richness was seen in naive subsets than in memory subsets.

This clone has more than one count but fewer than ten. Its target is unknown. Germline V gene sequence: CDR1 DFQATT, CDR2 SNEGSKA (reference sequence). This CDR3 comprises 11 residues. The ends were cut back, 0 bases at V and 11 bases at J, with 10 bases in the middle. The table came from immunoSEQ multiplex PCR; TCRdb's copy has only in-frame clones and leaves some out. The sample has over a million clones; roughly 74% are singletons. The sequence was collected from a young man in good health. Some clones in this sample may be carry-over from other donors' samples. This rearrangement joins TRBV20-1 to TRBJ2-5; possibly TRBD2 for D (5 bases). The specimen was memory CD4+ T cells from PBMCs. Subset of the sample: CD45RA-negative fraction. The CDR3 DNA sequence: TGCAGTGCTAGAGATTTAAGGGAGCAGTACTTC. Translating it yields CSARDLREQYF.